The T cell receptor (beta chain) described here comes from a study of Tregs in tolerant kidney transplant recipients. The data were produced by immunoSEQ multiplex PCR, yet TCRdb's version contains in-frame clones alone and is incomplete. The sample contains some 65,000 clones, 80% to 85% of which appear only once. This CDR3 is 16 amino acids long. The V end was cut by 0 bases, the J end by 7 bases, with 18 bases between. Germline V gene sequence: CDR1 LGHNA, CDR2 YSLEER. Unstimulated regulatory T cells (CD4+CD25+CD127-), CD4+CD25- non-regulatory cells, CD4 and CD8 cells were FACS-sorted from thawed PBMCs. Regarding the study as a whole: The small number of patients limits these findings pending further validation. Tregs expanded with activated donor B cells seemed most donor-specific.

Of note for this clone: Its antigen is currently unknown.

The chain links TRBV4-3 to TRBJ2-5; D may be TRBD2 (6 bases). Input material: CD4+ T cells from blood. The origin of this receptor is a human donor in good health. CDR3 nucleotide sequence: TGCGCCAGCAGCCAAGACGGCTGGCGGGGCTCGTGGACCCAGTACTTC. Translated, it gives CASSQDGWRGSWTQYF.